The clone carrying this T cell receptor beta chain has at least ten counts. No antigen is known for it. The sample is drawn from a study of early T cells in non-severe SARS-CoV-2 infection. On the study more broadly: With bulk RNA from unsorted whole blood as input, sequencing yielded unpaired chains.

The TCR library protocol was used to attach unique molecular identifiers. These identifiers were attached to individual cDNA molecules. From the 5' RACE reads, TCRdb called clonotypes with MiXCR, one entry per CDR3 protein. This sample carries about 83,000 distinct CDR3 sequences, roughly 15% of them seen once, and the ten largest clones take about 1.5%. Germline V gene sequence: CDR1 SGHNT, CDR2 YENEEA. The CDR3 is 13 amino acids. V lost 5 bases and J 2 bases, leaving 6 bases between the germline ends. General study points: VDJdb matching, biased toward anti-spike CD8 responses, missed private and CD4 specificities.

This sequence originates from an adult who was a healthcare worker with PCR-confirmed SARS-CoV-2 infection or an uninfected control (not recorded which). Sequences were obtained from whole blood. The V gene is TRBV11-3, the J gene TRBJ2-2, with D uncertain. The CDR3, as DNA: TGTGCCAGCAGCCCACCTAACACCGGGGAGCTGTTTTTT. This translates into CASSPPNTGELFF.